The rows below give T cell receptor beta chains drawn from one sample of a study of blood T cell repertoires in COVID-19. The data were produced by immunoSEQ multiplex PCR, yet TCRdb's version contains in-frame clones alone and is incomplete. Of approximately 44,000 clones listed, 87% are singletons. Specimen: peripheral blood. Source of these receptors: a man in his sixties with acute or convalescent COVID-19. The CDR3 runs from the conserved cysteine through the conserved F or W. A D gene is named only where the DNA matches it firmly. The size of a clone is reported for some rows only, either as once, few or many, or as a class for expanded clones.

>TRBJ1-6|TRBD1|-|TRBV4-3
CASSQETGVGSPLHF
TGCGCCAGCAGCCAAGAGACAGGGGTGGGCTCACCCCTCCACTTT
>TRBJ1-5|-|-|TRBV19
CASSFLAQPQHF
TGTGCCAGTAGTTTTTTGGCACAGCCCCAGCATTTT
>TRBJ2-5|TRBD1|-|TRBV3-1/TRBV3-2
CASSQEHTGGEELETQYF
TGTGCCAGCAGCCAAGAACATACAGGGGGCGAGGAGTTAGAGACCCAGTACTTC
>TRBJ2-3|TRBD2|-|TRBV6-2/TRBV6-3
CASSYSRTSGGYPPDTQYF
TGTGCCAGCAGTTACTCAAGGACTAGCGGGGGATATCCTCCAGATACGCAGTATTTT
>TRBJ1-5|-|-|TRBV5-1
CASSLDGSNQPQHF
TGCGCCAGCAGCTTGGATGGGAGTAATCAGCCCCAGCATTTT
>TRBJ2-1|TRBD1|-|TRBV5-5
CASSSRAGGNEQFF
TGTGCCAGCAGCTCTAGGGCAGGGGGCAATGAGCAGTTCTTC
>TRBJ2-2|-|-|TRBV5-1
CASSFNTGTGELFF
TGCGCCAGCAGCTTTAATACAGGGACCGGGGAGCTGTTTTTT
>TRBJ2-7|-|-|TRBV5-4
CASSFDYGPGAEQYF
TGTGCCAGCAGCTTCGACTACGGGCCGGGCGCCGAGCAGTACTTC
>TRBJ1-4|-|once|TRBV20-1
CSASRGPGNEKLFF
TGCAGTGCTAGTCGAGGGCCCGGTAATGAAAAACTGTTTTTT
>TRBJ1-1|-|few|TRBV7-8
CASSSNRVRNTEAFF
TGTGCCAGCAGCTCGAACAGGGTTCGTAACACTGAAGCTTTCTTT
>TRBJ2-7|TRBD2|-|TRBV10-1
CASGGGRGKCEQYF
TGCGCCAGCGGGGGAGGGAGAGGTAAGTGCGAGCAGTACTTC
>TRBJ2-2|-|-|TRBV19
CASSIQGIGELFF
TGTGCCAGTAGTATACAGGGAATCGGGGAGCTGTTTTTT
>TRBJ2-1|TRBD2|-|TRBV30
CARSSGGAGEQFF
TGTGCCCGATCTAGCGGGGGGGCGGGAGAGCAGTTCTTC
>TRBJ2-2|TRBD2|-|TRBV30
CAWRAGGGTGELFF
TGTGCCTGGAGAGCGGGGGGTGGCACCGGGGAGCTGTTTTTT
>TRBJ2-1|-|-|TRBV10-2
CASSLTVQFF
TGCGCCAGCAGTCTTACTGTGCAGTTCTTC
>TRBJ2-7|-|-|TRBV10-3
CAISESYGTYEQYF
TGTGCCATCAGTGAGTCGTACGGGACCTACGAGCAGTACTTC
>TRBJ1-2|-|-|TRBV6-5
CASSFGGYGYTF
TGTGCCAGCAGTTTCGGGGGCTATGGCTACACCTTC
>TRBJ2-3|TRBD2|-|TRBV19
CASSLPPTSGITDTQYF
TGTGCCAGTAGTCTCCCCCCAACTAGCGGGATCACAGATACGCAGTATTTT
>TRBJ1-2|-|-|TRBV7-9
CASSGGARYGYTF
TGTGCCAGCAGCGGTGGTGCGAGGTATGGCTACACCTTC
>TRBJ2-1|-|-|TRBV7-3
CASSFGATGLEQFF
TGTGCCAGCAGCTTTGGGGCGACAGGCCTTGAGCAGTTCTTC
>TRBJ2-5|TRBD2|-|TRBV5-1
CASSLEGSGGLIETQYF
TGCGCCAGCAGCTTGGAGGGTAGCGGGGGGTTGATTGAGACCCAGTACTTC
>TRBJ2-3|-|-|TRBV12-3/TRBV12-4
CASLWGEDTQYF
TGTGCCAGCCTGTGGGGGGAAGATACGCAGTATTTT
>TRBJ2-5|TRBD1|-|TRBV7-8
CASSPLVSTGGEETQYF
TGTGCCAGCAGCCCCCTCGTTAGCACAGGGGGCGAAGAGACCCAGTACTTC
>TRBJ2-1|-|-|TRBV29-1
CSVEGVGVVNEQFF
TGCAGCGTTGAAGGTGTCGGGGTTGTCAATGAGCAGTTCTTC
>TRBJ2-1|-|-|TRBV9
CASSAQIYNEQFF
TGTGCCAGCAGCGCCCAGATTTACAATGAGCAGTTCTTC
>TRBJ2-3|TRBD2|-|TRBV5-6
CASSLELAGGFTDTQYF
TGTGCCAGCAGCTTGGAACTAGCGGGGGGATTCACAGATACGCAGTATTTT
>TRBJ1-6|-|-|TRBV6-2/TRBV6-3
CASSLTGGSPLHF
TGTGCCAGCAGCCTCACGGGGGGGTCACCCCTCCACTTT
>TRBJ1-2|TRBD1|-|TRBV6-5
CASSGRTGGIYGYTF
TGTGCCAGCTCCGGGAGGACAGGGGGCATCTATGGCTACACCTTC
>TRBJ1-1|TRBD1|once|TRBV10-1
CASRARQGTEAFF
TGCGCCAGCAGGGCAAGACAGGGCACTGAAGCTTTCTTT
>TRBJ1-2|TRBD1|-|TRBV7-9
CASSLGQGRGYTF
TGTGCCAGCAGCTTAGGACAGGGAAGAGGCTACACCTTC
>TRBJ2-1|-|-|TRBV25-1
CASRGDKVKLGSYNEQFF
TGTGCCAGCCGGGGGGACAAGGTTAAGTTAGGGTCCTACAATGAGCAGTTCTTC
>TRBJ1-2|TRBD1|once|TRBV6-2/TRBV6-3
CASSFGTGIYGYTF
TGTGCCAGCAGTTTTGGGACAGGGATTTATGGCTACACCTTC
>TRBJ1-6|-|once|TRBV3-1/TRBV3-2
CASSHLSNSPLHF
TGTGCCAGCAGCCACCTTTCTAATTCACCCCTCCACTTT
>TRBJ1-2|-|-|TRBV28
CASSAPRQVGGYGYTF
TGTGCCAGCAGCGCACCACGTCAGGTCGGGGGCTATGGCTACACCTTC
>TRBJ2-1|-|-|TRBV5-1
CASSWGGTANNEQFF
TGCGCCAGCAGCTGGGGAGGTACAGCCAACAATGAGCAGTTCTTC
>TRBJ2-3|TRBD1|-|TRBV28
CASSPDRGPPVDTQYF
TGTGCCAGCAGCCCTGACAGGGGGCCCCCCGTGGATACGCAGTATTTT
>TRBJ2-3|-|once|TRBV2
CASNSRGSTDTQYF
TGTGCCAGCAACTCCCGGGGGAGCACAGATACGCAGTATTTT
>TRBJ1-1|TRBD1|-|TRBV6-5
CAIRIGQGSTEAFF
TGTGCCATCAGGATCGGACAGGGGAGCACTGAAGCTTTCTTT
>TRBJ1-6|TRBD1|once|TRBV12-5
CASGQGARSPLHF
TGTGCTAGTGGCCAGGGGGCGCGATCACCCCTCCACTTT
>TRBJ2-7|-|-|TRBV6-5
CASLEGGSSYEQYF
TGTGCCAGCCTGGAGGGTGGGTCCTCCTACGAGCAGTACTTC
>TRBJ2-5|-|-|TRBV30
CAWSRGNQETQYF
TGTGCCTGGAGCCGGGGGAACCAAGAGACCCAGTACTTC
>TRBJ2-1|-|-|TRBV24-1
CATSDLGRGDNEQFF
TGTGCCACCAGTGATTTGGGCAGGGGCGACAATGAGCAGTTCTTC
>TRBJ1-1|-|-|TRBV18
CASSPPLAGEGNTEAFF
TGTGCCAGCTCACCACCCCTGGCAGGGGAGGGGAACACTGAAGCTTTCTTT
>TRBJ1-4|-|-|TRBV11-2
CASSPFHEDEKLFF
TGTGCCAGCAGCCCCTTCCATGAGGATGAAAAACTGTTTTTT
>TRBJ2-5|-|-|TRBV6-5
CASRSGCSPYF
TGTGCCAGCAGATCAGGGTGCAGTCCGTACTTC
>TRBJ2-1|-|-|TRBV10-3
CAISEQLRTGLSEQFF
TGTGCCATCAGTGAACAACTACGAACAGGGTTGTCTGAGCAGTTCTTC
>TRBJ1-2|-|-|TRBV4-3
CASSQDRGQRVSGYTF
TGCGCCAGCAGCCAAGATAGGGGACAAAGGGTGTCTGGCTACACCTTC
>TRBJ2-3|TRBD2|few|TRBV3-1/TRBV3-2
CASSLAGRTDTQYF
TGTGCCAGCAGCCTAGCGGGTAGGACAGATACGCAGTATTTT